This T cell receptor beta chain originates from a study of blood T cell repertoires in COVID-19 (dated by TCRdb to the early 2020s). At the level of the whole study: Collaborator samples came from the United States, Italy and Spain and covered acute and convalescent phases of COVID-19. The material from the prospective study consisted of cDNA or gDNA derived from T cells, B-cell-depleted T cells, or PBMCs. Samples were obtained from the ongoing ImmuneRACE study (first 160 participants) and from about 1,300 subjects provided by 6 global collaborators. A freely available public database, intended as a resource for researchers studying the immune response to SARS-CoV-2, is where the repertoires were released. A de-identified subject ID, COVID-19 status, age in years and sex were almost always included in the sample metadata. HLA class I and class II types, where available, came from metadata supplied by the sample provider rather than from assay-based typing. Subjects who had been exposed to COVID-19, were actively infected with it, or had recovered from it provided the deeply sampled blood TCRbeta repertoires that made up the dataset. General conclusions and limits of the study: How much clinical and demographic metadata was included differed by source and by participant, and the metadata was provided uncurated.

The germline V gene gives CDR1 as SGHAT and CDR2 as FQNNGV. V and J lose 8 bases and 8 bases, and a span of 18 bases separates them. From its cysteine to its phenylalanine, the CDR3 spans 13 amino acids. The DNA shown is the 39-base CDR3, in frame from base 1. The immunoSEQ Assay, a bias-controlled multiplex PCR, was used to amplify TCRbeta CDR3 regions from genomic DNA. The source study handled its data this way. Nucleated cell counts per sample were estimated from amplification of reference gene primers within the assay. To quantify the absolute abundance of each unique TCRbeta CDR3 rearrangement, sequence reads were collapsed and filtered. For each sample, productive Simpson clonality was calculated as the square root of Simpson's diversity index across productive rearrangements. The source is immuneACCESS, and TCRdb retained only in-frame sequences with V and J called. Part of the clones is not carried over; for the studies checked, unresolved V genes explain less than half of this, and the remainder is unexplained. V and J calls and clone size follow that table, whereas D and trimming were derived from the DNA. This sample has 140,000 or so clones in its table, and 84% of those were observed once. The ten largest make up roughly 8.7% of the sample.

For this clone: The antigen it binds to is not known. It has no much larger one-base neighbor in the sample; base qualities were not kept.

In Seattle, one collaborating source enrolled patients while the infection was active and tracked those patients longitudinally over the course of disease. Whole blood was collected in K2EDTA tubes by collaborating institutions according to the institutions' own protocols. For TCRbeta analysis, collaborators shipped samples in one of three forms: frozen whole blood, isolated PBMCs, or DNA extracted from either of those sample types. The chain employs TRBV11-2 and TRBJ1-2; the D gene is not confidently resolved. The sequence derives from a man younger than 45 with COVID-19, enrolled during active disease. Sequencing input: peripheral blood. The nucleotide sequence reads TGTGCCAGCGGAATTCAGGCGGGAGGAGGCTACACCTTC. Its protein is CASGIQAGGGYTF.